The T cell receptor (beta chain) described here comes from a study of T-cell reconstitution after alpha-beta-depleted transplantation in children. Study outcomes and limitations: After transplant, high TCRbeta diversity at day 60 in some patients arose from surviving recipient T cells and thymic progenitors. Expanded clones from the graft, numbering several hundred, reportedly supplied alpha-beta T cells about two months after transplant.

This clonotype came up many times. What it binds is unknown. A TCRbeta library incorporating unique molecular identifiers was prepared. TCRdb re-derived calls from the PCR reads in MiXCR, one entry per CDR3 protein. The sample lists some 460,000 distinct CDR3 sequences, about a sixth occurring once. This sequence originates from a boy younger than two who had a stem cell transplant for Wiskott-Aldrich syndrome, so the T cells may come from the graft donor. Specimen: PBMCs, mostly from graft donor cells, collected 360 days after TCRalphabeta/CD19-depleted stem cell transplant.

The CDR3 sequence: CASKGFSYNEQFF. CDR3 in DNA: TGCGCCAGCAAAGGTTTCAGTTACAATGAGCAGTTCTTC. This chain connects TRBV5-1 to TRBJ2-1; no clear D gene. Germline V CDR1 and CDR2: SGHRS, YFSETQ. The CDR3 is 13 residues long. V lost 6 bases, J lost 4 bases, and 11 bases lay in between.